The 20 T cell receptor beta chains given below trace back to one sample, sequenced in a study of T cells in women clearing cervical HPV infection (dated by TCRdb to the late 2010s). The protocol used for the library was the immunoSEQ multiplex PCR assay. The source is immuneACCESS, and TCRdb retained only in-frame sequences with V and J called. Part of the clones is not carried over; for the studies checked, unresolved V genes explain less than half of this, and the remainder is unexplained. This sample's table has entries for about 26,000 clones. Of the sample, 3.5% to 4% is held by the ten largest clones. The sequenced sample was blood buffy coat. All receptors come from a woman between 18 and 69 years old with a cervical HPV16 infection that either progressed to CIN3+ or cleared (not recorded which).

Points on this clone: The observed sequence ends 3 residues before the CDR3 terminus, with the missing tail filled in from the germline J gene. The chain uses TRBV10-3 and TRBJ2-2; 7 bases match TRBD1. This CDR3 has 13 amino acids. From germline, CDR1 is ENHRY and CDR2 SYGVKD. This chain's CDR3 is CAIRQGMNEKLFF. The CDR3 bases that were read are TGTGCCATAAGACAGGGAATGAATGAAAAG.

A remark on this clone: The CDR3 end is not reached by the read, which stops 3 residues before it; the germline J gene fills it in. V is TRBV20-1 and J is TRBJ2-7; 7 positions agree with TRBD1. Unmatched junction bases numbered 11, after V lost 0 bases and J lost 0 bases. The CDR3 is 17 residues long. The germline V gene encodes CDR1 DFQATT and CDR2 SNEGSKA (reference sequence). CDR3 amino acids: CSARDLNRQGSSYEQYF. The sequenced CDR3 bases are TGCAGTGCTAGAGACCTCAATAGACAGGGAAGCTCCTACGAG.

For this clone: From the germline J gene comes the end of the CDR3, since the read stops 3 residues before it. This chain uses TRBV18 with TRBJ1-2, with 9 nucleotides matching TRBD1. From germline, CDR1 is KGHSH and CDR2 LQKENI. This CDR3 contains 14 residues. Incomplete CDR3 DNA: TGTGCCAGCTCGCTAACAGGGGGCACAGATACC. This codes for CASSLTGGTDT. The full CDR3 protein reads CASSLTGGTDTYTF.

The sequenced part of the CDR3 DNA is TGTGCCAGCTCACTGCGGACAGGGGGCTACGAG. Its protein product is CASSLRTGGYE. From start to end, the CDR3 is CASSLRTGGYEQYF. This rearrangement joins TRBV18 to TRBJ2-7; 10 bases map to TRBD1. The CDR3 end falls 3 residues outside the read, so it is completed with the germline J gene. Looked up from germline, CDR1 is KGHSH and CDR2 is LQKENI. The CDR3 sequence is 14 residues long. Trimming cost V 4 bases and J 3 bases; bases outside gene matches: 3.

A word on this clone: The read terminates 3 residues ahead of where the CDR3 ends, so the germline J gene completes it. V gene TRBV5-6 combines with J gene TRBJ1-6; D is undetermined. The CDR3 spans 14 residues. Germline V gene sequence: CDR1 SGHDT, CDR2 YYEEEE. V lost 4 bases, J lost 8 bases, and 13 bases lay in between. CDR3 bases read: TGTGCCAGCAGCGTGAGTCCGAGGGATTCACCC. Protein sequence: CASSVSPRDSP. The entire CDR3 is CASSVSPRDSPLHF. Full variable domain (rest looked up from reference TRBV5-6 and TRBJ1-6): DAGVTQSPTHLIKTRGQQVTLRCSPKSGHDTVSWYQQALGQGPQFIFQYYEEEERQRGNFPDRFSGHQFPNYSSELNVNALLLGDSALYLCASSVSPRDSPLHFGNGTRLTVT.

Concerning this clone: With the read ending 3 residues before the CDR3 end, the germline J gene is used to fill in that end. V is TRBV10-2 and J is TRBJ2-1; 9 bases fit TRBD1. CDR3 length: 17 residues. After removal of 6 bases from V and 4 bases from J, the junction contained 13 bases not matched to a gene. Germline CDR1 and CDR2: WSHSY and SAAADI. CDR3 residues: CASRPRGQGSPYNEQFF. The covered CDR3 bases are TGCGCCAGCAGACCTAGGGGACAGGGTTCTCCTTACAATGAG.

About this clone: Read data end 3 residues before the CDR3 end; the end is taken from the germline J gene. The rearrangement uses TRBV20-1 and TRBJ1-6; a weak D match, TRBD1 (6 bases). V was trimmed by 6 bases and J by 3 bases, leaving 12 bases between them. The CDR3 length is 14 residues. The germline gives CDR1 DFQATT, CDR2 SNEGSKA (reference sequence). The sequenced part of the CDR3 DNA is TGCAGTGCCCCGACAGGTAACTATAATTCACCC. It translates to CSAPTGNYNSP. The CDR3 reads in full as CSAPTGNYNSPLHF.

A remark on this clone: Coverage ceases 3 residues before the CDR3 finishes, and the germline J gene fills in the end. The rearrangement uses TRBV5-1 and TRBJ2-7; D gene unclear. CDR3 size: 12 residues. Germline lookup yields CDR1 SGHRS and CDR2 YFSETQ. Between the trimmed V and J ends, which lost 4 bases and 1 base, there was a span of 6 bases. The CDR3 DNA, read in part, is TGCGCCAGCAGCCCCCCATCCTACGAG. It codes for CASSPPSYE. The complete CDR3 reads CASSPPSYEQYF.

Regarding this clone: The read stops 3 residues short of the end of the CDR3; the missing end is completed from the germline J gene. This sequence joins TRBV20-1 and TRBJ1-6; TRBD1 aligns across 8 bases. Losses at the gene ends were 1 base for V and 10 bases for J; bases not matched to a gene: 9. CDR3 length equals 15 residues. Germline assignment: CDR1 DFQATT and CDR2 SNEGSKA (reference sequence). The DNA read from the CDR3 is TGCAGTGCTAGAGCCCCGGGACAGGTCACCTCACCC. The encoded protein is CSARAPGQVTSP. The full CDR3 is CSARAPGQVTSPLHF.

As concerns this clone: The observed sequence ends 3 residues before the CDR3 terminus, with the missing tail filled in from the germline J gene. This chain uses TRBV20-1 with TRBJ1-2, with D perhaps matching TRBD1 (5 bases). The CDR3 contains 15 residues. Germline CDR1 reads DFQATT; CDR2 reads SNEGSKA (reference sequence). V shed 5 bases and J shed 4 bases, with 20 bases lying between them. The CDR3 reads CSAGGTTGQSYGYTF. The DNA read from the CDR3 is TGCAGTGCTGGGGGGACCACCGGGCAGAGCTATGGC.

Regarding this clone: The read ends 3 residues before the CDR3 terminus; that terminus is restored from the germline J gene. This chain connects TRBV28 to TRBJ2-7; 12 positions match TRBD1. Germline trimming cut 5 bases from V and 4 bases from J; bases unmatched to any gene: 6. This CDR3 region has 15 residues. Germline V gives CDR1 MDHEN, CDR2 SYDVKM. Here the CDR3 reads CASSIGTGGPYEQYF. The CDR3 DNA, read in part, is TGTGCCAGCAGTATCGGGACAGGGGGCCCATACGAG.

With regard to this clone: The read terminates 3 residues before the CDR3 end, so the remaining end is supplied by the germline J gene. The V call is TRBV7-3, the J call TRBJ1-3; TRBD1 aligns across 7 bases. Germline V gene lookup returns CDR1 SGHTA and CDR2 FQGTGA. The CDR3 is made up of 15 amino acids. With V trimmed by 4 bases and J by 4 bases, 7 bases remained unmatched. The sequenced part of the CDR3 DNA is TGTGCCAGCAGCTCAGCCGGGACAGCCGGAAACACC. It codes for CASSSAGTAGNT. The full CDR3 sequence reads CASSSAGTAGNTIYF.

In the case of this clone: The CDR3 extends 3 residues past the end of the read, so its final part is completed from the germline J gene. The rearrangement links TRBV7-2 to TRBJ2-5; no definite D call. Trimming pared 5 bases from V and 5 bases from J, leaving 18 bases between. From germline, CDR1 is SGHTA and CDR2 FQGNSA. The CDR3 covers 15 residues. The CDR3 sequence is CASSPWALESETQYF. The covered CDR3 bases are TGTGCCAGCAGCCCCTGGGCCCTCGAAAGTGAGACC.

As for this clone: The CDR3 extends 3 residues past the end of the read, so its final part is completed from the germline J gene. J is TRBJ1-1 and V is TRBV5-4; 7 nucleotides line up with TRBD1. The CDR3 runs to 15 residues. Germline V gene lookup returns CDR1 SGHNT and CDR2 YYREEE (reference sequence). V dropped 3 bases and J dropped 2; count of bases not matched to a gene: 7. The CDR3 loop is CASSYPTGLNTEAFF. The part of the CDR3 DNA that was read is TGTGCCAGCAGCTATCCGACAGGGCTAAACACTGAA.

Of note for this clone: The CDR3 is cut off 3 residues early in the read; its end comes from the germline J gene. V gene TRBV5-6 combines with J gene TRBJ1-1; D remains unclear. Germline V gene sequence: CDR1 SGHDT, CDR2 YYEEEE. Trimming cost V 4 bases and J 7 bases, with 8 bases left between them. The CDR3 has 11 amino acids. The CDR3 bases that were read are TGTGCCAGCAGCCTCAATAGTGAA. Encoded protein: CASSLNSE. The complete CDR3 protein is CASSLNSEAFF.

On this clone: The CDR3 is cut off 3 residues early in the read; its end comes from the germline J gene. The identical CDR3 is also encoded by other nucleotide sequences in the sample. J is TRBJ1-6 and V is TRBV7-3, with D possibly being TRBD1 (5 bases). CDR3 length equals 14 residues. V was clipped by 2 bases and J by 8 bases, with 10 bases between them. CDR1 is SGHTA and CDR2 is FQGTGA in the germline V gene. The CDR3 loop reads CASSLGGVDSPLHF. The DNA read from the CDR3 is TGTGCCAGCAGCTTAGGAGGGGTTGATTCACCC.

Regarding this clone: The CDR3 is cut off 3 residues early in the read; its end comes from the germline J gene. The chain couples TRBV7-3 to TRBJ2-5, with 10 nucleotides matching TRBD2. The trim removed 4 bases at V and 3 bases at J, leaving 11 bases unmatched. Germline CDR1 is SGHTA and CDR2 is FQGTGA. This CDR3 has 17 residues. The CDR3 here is CASSSLPGLAPEETQYF. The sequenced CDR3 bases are TGTGCCAGCAGCTCACTACCGGGACTAGCGCCGGAAGAGACC.

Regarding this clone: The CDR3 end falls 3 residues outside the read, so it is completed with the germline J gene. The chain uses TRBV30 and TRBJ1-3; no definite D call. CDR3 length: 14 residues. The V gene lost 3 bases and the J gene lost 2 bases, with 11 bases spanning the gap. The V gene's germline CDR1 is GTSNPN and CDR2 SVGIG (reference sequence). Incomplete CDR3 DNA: TGTGCCTGGAGCTCGGGTCTCCCTGGAAACACC. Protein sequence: CAWSSGLPGNT. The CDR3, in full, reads CAWSSGLPGNTIYF.

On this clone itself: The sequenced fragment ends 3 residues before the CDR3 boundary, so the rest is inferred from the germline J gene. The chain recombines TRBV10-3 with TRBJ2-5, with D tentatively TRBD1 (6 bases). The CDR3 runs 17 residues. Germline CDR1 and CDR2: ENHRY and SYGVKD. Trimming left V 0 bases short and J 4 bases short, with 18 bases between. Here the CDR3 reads CAISESRGTGKGETQYF. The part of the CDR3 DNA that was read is TGTGCCATCAGTGAGTCACGTGGTACAGGGAAGGGAGAGACC.

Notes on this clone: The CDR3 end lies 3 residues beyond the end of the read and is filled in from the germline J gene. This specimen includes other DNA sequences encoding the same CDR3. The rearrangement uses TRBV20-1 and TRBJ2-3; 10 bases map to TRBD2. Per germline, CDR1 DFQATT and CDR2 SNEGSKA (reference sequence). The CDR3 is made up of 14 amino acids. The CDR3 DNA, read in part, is TGCAGTGCTAGTCGTCTAGCGGGGGAAGAGACG. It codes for CSASRLAGEET. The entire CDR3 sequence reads CSASRLAGEETQYF.